A selection of T cell receptor beta chains follows, all from one sample in a study of blood T cell repertoires in COVID-19. Some clones are missing from TCRdb's copy, which holds only in-frame ones; the method was immunoSEQ multiplex PCR. Among approximately 210,000 clones listed, roughly 84% were seen once. The sequencing input was peripheral blood. The receptors here all came from a woman of 80 years or more with acute or convalescent COVID-19. CDR3s include the opening cysteine and the closing phenylalanine or tryptophan. Some rows mark clone size as missing; the rest say once, few, many or name a class of expanded clone.

TRBV20-1	TRBJ1-2	few	CSAGALYGYTF
TRBV6-5	TRBJ1-1	-	CASSYSRGGTEAFF
TRBV30	TRBJ1-1	-	CAWSVGGEGEAFF
TRBV9	TRBJ2-2	-	CASSVAGPGELFF
TRBV7-6	TRBJ2-1	once	CASSPRDSQQPSYNEQFF
TRBV12-5	TRBJ1-2	few	CASGLVLFPKGRKDYGYTF
TRBV27	TRBJ2-3	-	CASSLLGGWGSTDTQYF
TRBV10-3	TRBJ1-1	-	CAISPTTGEAFF
TRBV7-9	TRBJ2-3	-	CASSLMGGITDTQYF
TRBV28	TRBJ2-1	-	CASSLWGLGSHNEQFF
TRBV7-3	TRBJ1-1	-	CASSLGGGGDTEAFF
TRBV6-5	TRBJ2-7	-	CASSSTANYEQYF
TRBV5-1	TRBJ2-5	-	CASSSGQGQETQYF